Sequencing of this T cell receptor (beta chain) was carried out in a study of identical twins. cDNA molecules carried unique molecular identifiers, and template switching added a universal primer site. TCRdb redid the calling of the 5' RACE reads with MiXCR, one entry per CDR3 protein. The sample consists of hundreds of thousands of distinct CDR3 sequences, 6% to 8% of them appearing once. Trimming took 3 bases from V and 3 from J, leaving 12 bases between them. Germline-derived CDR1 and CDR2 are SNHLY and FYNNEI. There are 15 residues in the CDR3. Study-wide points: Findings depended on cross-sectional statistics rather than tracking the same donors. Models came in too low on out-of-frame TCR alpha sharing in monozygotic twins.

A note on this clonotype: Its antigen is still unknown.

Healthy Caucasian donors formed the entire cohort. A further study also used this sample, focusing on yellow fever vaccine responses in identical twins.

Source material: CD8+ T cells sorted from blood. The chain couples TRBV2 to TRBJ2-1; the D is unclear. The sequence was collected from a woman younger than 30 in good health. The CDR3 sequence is CASSDDPSSYNEQFF. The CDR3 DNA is TGTGCCAGCAGTGACGACCCTTCTAGCTACAATGAGCAGTTCTTC.